Listed below are T cell receptor beta chains from one sample, sequenced in a study of blood T cell repertoires in COVID-19. This table comes from immunoSEQ multiplex PCR, and its TCRdb copy is limited to in-frame clones, with some not included. The repertoire holds about 480,000 clones, with about 91% as singletons. Sequenced sample: peripheral blood. The receptors come from a man younger than 35 with COVID-19, enrolled during active disease. The CDR3 runs from the conserved cysteine through the conserved F or W. The order of the fields is J gene, V gene, clone size, D gene, CDR3 DNA, CDR3 protein. The D gene is left open where the match is weak. The size of a clone is reported for some rows only, either as once, few or many, or as a class for expanded clones.

J gene: TRBJ2-2; V gene: TRBV3-1/TRBV3-2; clone size: -; D gene: -; CDR3 DNA: TGTGCCAGCAGCCAACCGGGACACCTAATCGACACCGGGGAGCTGTTTTTT; CDR3 protein: CASSQPGHLIDTGELFF
J gene: TRBJ2-2; V gene: TRBV25-1; clone size: -; D gene: TRBD1; CDR3 DNA: TGTGCCAGCAGTGATTCCCCGGGACAGGGGCACACCGGGGAGCTGTTTTTT; CDR3 protein: CASSDSPGQGHTGELFF
J gene: TRBJ2-1; V gene: TRBV6-4; clone size: -; D gene: -; CDR3 DNA: TGTGCCAGAACCGGGACTGGCACCTACAATGAGCAGTTCTTC; CDR3 protein: CARTGTGTYNEQFF
J gene: TRBJ1-5; V gene: TRBV12-3/TRBV12-4; clone size: -; D gene: -; CDR3 DNA: TGTGCCAGCAGTTTGAAGCGTCAGCCCCAGCATTTT; CDR3 protein: CASSLKRQPQHF
J gene: TRBJ2-7; V gene: TRBV11-2; clone size: -; D gene: -; CDR3 DNA: TGTGCCAGCAGCTTCACCTACGAGCAGTACTTC; CDR3 protein: CASSFTYEQYF
J gene: TRBJ2-7; V gene: TRBV6-5; clone size: -; D gene: TRBD1; CDR3 DNA: TGTGCCAGCAGTAACCGCGGACAGGGGAAACGCGAGCAGTACTTC; CDR3 protein: CASSNRGQGKREQYF
J gene: TRBJ2-5; V gene: TRBV10-3; clone size: -; D gene: TRBD2; CDR3 DNA: TGTGCCATCAGTAGCGGGAGGGCTGGGGAGACCCAGTACTTC; CDR3 protein: CAISSGRAGETQYF
J gene: TRBJ1-1; V gene: TRBV7-9; clone size: -; D gene: -; CDR3 DNA: TGTGCCAGCAGCTTAGGGACACAAGCTTTCTTT; CDR3 protein: CASSLGTQAFF
J gene: TRBJ1-1; V gene: TRBV2; clone size: -; D gene: -; CDR3 DNA: TGTGCCAGCAGTGTTGCAGGGATAAGGAACACTGAAGCTTTCTTT; CDR3 protein: CASSVAGIRNTEAFF
J gene: TRBJ2-1; V gene: TRBV11-2; clone size: -; D gene: -; CDR3 DNA: TGTGCCAGCAGCTTAGAGGGCGATGAGCAGTTCTTC; CDR3 protein: CASSLEGDEQFF
J gene: TRBJ1-6; V gene: TRBV6-5; clone size: -; D gene: -; CDR3 DNA: TGTGCCAGCAGTTACTCGATGAGGGGGTATTCACCCCTCCACTTT; CDR3 protein: CASSYSMRGYSPLHF
J gene: TRBJ1-6; V gene: TRBV6-5; clone size: -; D gene: -; CDR3 DNA: TGTGCCAGCAATCCCGGGACTTTAAATTCACCCCTCCACTTT; CDR3 protein: CASNPGTLNSPLHF
J gene: TRBJ1-4; V gene: TRBV7-9; clone size: -; D gene: TRBD1; CDR3 DNA: TGTGCCAGCAGCTTAGGTCGGGACAGGGAAGCTGAAAAACTGTTTTTT; CDR3 protein: CASSLGRDREAEKLFF
J gene: TRBJ1-4; V gene: TRBV5-1; clone size: -; D gene: -; CDR3 DNA: TGCGCCAGCAGCTTAAGAGGTCTTGTTGCAACTAATGAAAAACTGTTTTTT; CDR3 protein: CASSLRGLVATNEKLFF
J gene: TRBJ2-2; V gene: TRBV19; clone size: -; D gene: TRBD1; CDR3 DNA: TGTGCCAGTAGCCCAGACCGGGACAGGGGTACCGGGGAGCTGTTTTTT; CDR3 protein: CASSPDRDRGTGELFF
J gene: TRBJ2-3; V gene: TRBV24-1; clone size: -; D gene: -; CDR3 DNA: TGTGCCACCAGTGGCGGCAGCACAGATACGCAGTATTTT; CDR3 protein: CATSGGSTDTQYF
J gene: TRBJ1-2; V gene: TRBV6-5; clone size: -; D gene: TRBD1; CDR3 DNA: TGTGCCAGCAGCCGAACCCGGACAGGGAACTATGGCTACACCTTC; CDR3 protein: CASSRTRTGNYGYTF
J gene: TRBJ1-2; V gene: TRBV6-1; clone size: -; D gene: -; CDR3 DNA: TGTGCCAGCAGTGAGGCCGCTAACTATGGCTACACCTTC; CDR3 protein: CASSEAANYGYTF
J gene: TRBJ2-5; V gene: TRBV5-1; clone size: -; D gene: TRBD2; CDR3 DNA: TGCGCCAGACAGCGGGGTGCGGAGACCCAGTACTTC; CDR3 protein: CARQRGAETQYF
J gene: TRBJ2-1; V gene: TRBV9; clone size: -; D gene: -; CDR3 DNA: TGTGCCAGCAGCGGTACGGGGTCCTTTTATGTGCAGTTCTTC; CDR3 protein: CASSGTGSFYVQFF
J gene: TRBJ2-5; V gene: TRBV18; clone size: -; D gene: TRBD1; CDR3 DNA: TGTGCCAGCTCTCGGACAGGGACCCGCCAAGAGACCCAGTACTTC; CDR3 protein: CASSRTGTRQETQYF
J gene: TRBJ1-5; V gene: TRBV28; clone size: -; D gene: TRBD1; CDR3 DNA: TGTGCCAGCAGTGCGCCAGGGACAGGGAACAATCAGCCCCAGCATTTT; CDR3 protein: CASSAPGTGNNQPQHF
J gene: TRBJ1-5; V gene: TRBV6-1; clone size: -; D gene: -; CDR3 DNA: TGTGCCAGCAGTGATTCCACTGAACGGCCCCAGCATTTT; CDR3 protein: CASSDSTERPQHF
J gene: TRBJ2-1; V gene: TRBV6-5; clone size: -; D gene: -; CDR3 DNA: TGTGCCAGCAGTTGGGCTAGCGCAGATGAGCAGTTCTTC; CDR3 protein: CASSWASADEQFF
J gene: TRBJ2-1; V gene: TRBV24-1; clone size: -; D gene: TRBD2; CDR3 DNA: TGTGCCACCAGTCGGGGGGGAGGCTCCTACAATGAGCAGTTCTTC; CDR3 protein: CATSRGGGSYNEQFF
J gene: TRBJ2-7; V gene: TRBV7-9; clone size: -; D gene: -; CDR3 DNA: TGTGCCAGCAGCTTATACAGCTTTAACGAGCAGTACTTC; CDR3 protein: CASSLYSFNEQYF
J gene: TRBJ1-6; V gene: TRBV5-1; clone size: -; D gene: TRBD1; CDR3 DNA: TGCGCCAGCAGCCCCGGGACAGCCAATTCACCCCTCCACTTT; CDR3 protein: CASSPGTANSPLHF
J gene: TRBJ2-2; V gene: TRBV18; clone size: -; D gene: -; CDR3 DNA: TGTGCCAGCTCACCATACGGGGCCGGGGAGCTGTTTTTT; CDR3 protein: CASSPYGAGELFF
J gene: TRBJ2-5; V gene: TRBV11-3; clone size: -; D gene: -; CDR3 DNA: TGTGCCAGCAGCTTTAGCAGGGTAGAGACCCAGTACTTC; CDR3 protein: CASSFSRVETQYF
J gene: TRBJ2-1; V gene: TRBV25-1; clone size: few; D gene: -; CDR3 DNA: TGTGCCAGCAGTGAGGGTGGCGGGGCCGGCAATGAGCAGTTCTTC; CDR3 protein: CASSEGGGAGNEQFF
J gene: TRBJ2-2; V gene: TRBV12-5; clone size: -; D gene: -; CDR3 DNA: TGTGCTAGTGGTTTGGTTACCGGGGGGCTAACCGGGGAGCTGTTTTTT; CDR3 protein: CASGLVTGGLTGELFF
J gene: TRBJ2-1; V gene: TRBV12-3/TRBV12-4; clone size: -; D gene: -; CDR3 DNA: TGTGCCAGCAGCCAACGGGAGTTGAGGTTCTTC; CDR3 protein: CASSQRELRFF
J gene: TRBJ2-7; V gene: TRBV3-1/TRBV3-2; clone size: -; D gene: TRBD1; CDR3 DNA: TGTGCCAGCAGCCAAGATTTAGAGAGAGGACAGGGGGATCGGGAGCAGTACTTC; CDR3 protein: CASSQDLERGQGDREQYF
J gene: TRBJ1-2; V gene: TRBV2; clone size: few; D gene: TRBD1; CDR3 DNA: TGTGCCAGCAGCGGGACAGGGCGCGGCTACACCTTC; CDR3 protein: CASSGTGRGYTF
J gene: TRBJ1-5; V gene: TRBV5-8; clone size: -; D gene: TRBD1; CDR3 DNA: TGTGCCAGCAGCTTACCGACAGGGGGCGGTCAGCCCCAGCATTTT; CDR3 protein: CASSLPTGGGQPQHF
J gene: TRBJ2-3; V gene: TRBV30; clone size: -; D gene: -; CDR3 DNA: TGTGCCTGGAGTCAGGCCCTAACAGATACGCAGTATTTT; CDR3 protein: CAWSQALTDTQYF
J gene: TRBJ2-1; V gene: TRBV24-1; clone size: -; D gene: -; CDR3 DNA: TGTGCCACCAGTACAGGGTGGTCCTACAATGAGCAGTTCTTC; CDR3 protein: CATSTGWSYNEQFF
J gene: TRBJ2-7; V gene: TRBV7-2; clone size: -; D gene: -; CDR3 DNA: TGTGCCAGCAGCTTGCCGGGACGGGGGTACGAGCAGTACTTC; CDR3 protein: CASSLPGRGYEQYF
J gene: TRBJ2-7; V gene: TRBV2; clone size: once; D gene: TRBD1; CDR3 DNA: TGTGCCAGCAGTGCCCGGGACAGGGACTACGAGCAGTACTTC; CDR3 protein: CASSARDRDYEQYF
J gene: TRBJ2-7; V gene: TRBV20-1; clone size: -; D gene: TRBD1; CDR3 DNA: TGCAGTGCTAGTAAAAAGGGGGCCTCCGGGGAGCAGTACTTC; CDR3 protein: CSASKKGASGEQYF
J gene: TRBJ2-3; V gene: TRBV19; clone size: -; D gene: -; CDR3 DNA: TGTGCCAGTAGAGGGATCAGGGCGTTTGGTACGCAGTATTTT; CDR3 protein: CASRGIRAFGTQYF
J gene: TRBJ2-7; V gene: TRBV27; clone size: -; D gene: TRBD1; CDR3 DNA: TGTGCCAGCAGTTTTGGACAGGGGACCGAGCAGTACTTC; CDR3 protein: CASSFGQGTEQYF
J gene: TRBJ2-5; V gene: TRBV7-2; clone size: -; D gene: -; CDR3 DNA: TGTGCCAGCAGTTCGGACAGACAAGAGACCCAGTACTTC; CDR3 protein: CASSSDRQETQYF
J gene: TRBJ1-5; V gene: TRBV3-1/TRBV3-2; clone size: -; D gene: -; CDR3 DNA: TGTGCCAGCAGCCTTCGGGGGAGCAATCAGCCCCAGCATTTT; CDR3 protein: CASSLRGSNQPQHF
J gene: TRBJ2-3; V gene: TRBV5-4; clone size: few; D gene: TRBD2; CDR3 DNA: TGTGCCAGCAGCTTGGGACTAGCGGGGGGGCTAGATACGCAGTATTTT; CDR3 protein: CASSLGLAGGLDTQYF
J gene: TRBJ2-3; V gene: TRBV3-1/TRBV3-2; clone size: -; D gene: -; CDR3 DNA: TGTGCCAGCAGCCAAGACCGCGGGTATACGCAGTATTTT; CDR3 protein: CASSQDRGYTQYF
J gene: TRBJ1-2; V gene: TRBV30; clone size: -; D gene: TRBD1; CDR3 DNA: TGTGCCTGGAGTTTCCCCGGGACAGGGGGGATCTATGGCTACACCTTC; CDR3 protein: CAWSFPGTGGIYGYTF
J gene: TRBJ2-3; V gene: TRBV27; clone size: -; D gene: TRBD1; CDR3 DNA: TGTGCCAGCAGTTCTAAGCCTTACCCAGGACAGGGCTACACAGATACGCAGTATTTT; CDR3 protein: CASSSKPYPGQGYTDTQYF
J gene: TRBJ2-5; V gene: TRBV2; clone size: -; D gene: -; CDR3 DNA: TGTGCCAGCAGTATCGAACAGGGCGGAGAGACCCAGTACTTC; CDR3 protein: CASSIEQGGETQYF
J gene: TRBJ2-2; V gene: TRBV5-1; clone size: once; D gene: TRBD1; CDR3 DNA: TGCGCCAGCAGCCCCTTGACAGGGGACACCGGGGAGCTGTTTTTT; CDR3 protein: CASSPLTGDTGELFF
J gene: TRBJ1-3; V gene: TRBV18; clone size: -; D gene: -; CDR3 DNA: TGTGCCAGCTCACCACTACCAACAGTCTCGGGAAACACCATATATTTT; CDR3 protein: CASSPLPTVSGNTIYF
J gene: TRBJ1-4; V gene: TRBV18; clone size: -; D gene: TRBD1; CDR3 DNA: TGTGCCAGCTCACCACTGGACAGGGAAAAACTGTTTTTT; CDR3 protein: CASSPLDREKLFF
J gene: TRBJ2-3; V gene: TRBV5-6; clone size: -; D gene: -; CDR3 DNA: TGTGCCAGCAAGACACATAGCACAGATACGCAGTATTTT; CDR3 protein: CASKTHSTDTQYF
J gene: TRBJ2-7; V gene: TRBV7-9; clone size: -; D gene: -; CDR3 DNA: TGTGCCAGCAGCTTACGGGGGGCTCCTAACGAGCAGTACTTC; CDR3 protein: CASSLRGAPNEQYF
J gene: TRBJ2-7; V gene: TRBV10-1; clone size: -; D gene: TRBD2; CDR3 DNA: TGCGCCAGCAGTGAGTCACTAGCGGGGGGTCGCGAGCAGTACTTC; CDR3 protein: CASSESLAGGREQYF
J gene: TRBJ2-3; V gene: TRBV3-1/TRBV3-2; clone size: -; D gene: TRBD1; CDR3 DNA: TGTGCCAGCAGCCAAGGAACAGGGGGCACAGATACGCAGTATTTT; CDR3 protein: CASSQGTGGTDTQYF
J gene: TRBJ2-7; V gene: TRBV7-9; clone size: -; D gene: -; CDR3 DNA: TGTGCCAGCAGCTTACCCGGGGACGAGCAGTACTTC; CDR3 protein: CASSLPGDEQYF
J gene: TRBJ2-3; V gene: TRBV27; clone size: -; D gene: TRBD1; CDR3 DNA: TGTGCCAGCAGTCCGTGGGACAGGGGGTTGGGGGTTGGGAGAGATACGCAGTATTTT; CDR3 protein: CASSPWDRGLGVGRDTQYF
J gene: TRBJ1-2; V gene: TRBV2; clone size: once; D gene: -; CDR3 DNA: TGTGCCAGCACCATAGACAGACTTGGCTACACCTTC; CDR3 protein: CASTIDRLGYTF
J gene: TRBJ2-1; V gene: TRBV18; clone size: -; D gene: TRBD2; CDR3 DNA: TGTGCCAGCTCACCAGGGACTAGCGGGATTGGGAATGAGCAGTTCTTC; CDR3 protein: CASSPGTSGIGNEQFF